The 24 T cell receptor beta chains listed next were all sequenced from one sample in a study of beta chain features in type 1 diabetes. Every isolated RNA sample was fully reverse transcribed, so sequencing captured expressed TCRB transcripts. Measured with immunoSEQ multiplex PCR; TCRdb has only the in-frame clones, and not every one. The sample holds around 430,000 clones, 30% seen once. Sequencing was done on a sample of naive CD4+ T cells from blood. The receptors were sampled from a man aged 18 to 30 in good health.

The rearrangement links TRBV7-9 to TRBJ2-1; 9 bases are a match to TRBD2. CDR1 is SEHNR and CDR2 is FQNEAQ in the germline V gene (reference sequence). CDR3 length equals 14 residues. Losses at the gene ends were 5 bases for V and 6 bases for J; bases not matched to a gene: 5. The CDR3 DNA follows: TGTGCCAGCAGCCCCCGCGGGGGGGGCAATGAGCAGTTCTTC. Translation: CASSPRGGGNEQFF.

The CDR3 loop reads CASKADRTNTGELFF. In nucleotides, the CDR3 is TGCGCCAGCAAAGCGGACAGGACGAACACCGGGGAGCTGTTTTTT. The chain joins TRBV5-1 to TRBJ2-2, with 7 positions matching TRBD1. The CDR3 is 15 residues long. V lost 6 bases to trimming and J lost 0 bases; unmatched junction nucleotides: 5. Germline V gives CDR1 SGHRS, CDR2 YFSETQ.

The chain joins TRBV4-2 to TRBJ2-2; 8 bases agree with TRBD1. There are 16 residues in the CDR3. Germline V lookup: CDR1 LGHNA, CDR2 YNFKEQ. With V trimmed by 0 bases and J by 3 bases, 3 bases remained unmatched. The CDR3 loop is CASSQDRQGHTGELFF. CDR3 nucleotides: TGTGCCAGCAGCCAAGATAGACAGGGGCACACCGGGGAGCTGTTTTTT.

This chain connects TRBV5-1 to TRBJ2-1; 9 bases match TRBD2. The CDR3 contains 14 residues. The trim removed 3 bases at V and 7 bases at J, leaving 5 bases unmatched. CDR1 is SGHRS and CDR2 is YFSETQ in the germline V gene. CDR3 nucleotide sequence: TGCGCCAGCAGCTACAGCGGGAGGTGGAATGAGCAGTTCTTC. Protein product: CASSYSGRWNEQFF. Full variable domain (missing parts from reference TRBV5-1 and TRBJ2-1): KAGVTQTPRYLIKTRGQQVTLSCSPISGHRSVSWYQQTPGQGLQFLFEYFSETQRNKGNFPGRFSGRQFSNSRSEMNVSTLELGDSALYLCASSYSGRWNEQFFGPGTRLTVL.

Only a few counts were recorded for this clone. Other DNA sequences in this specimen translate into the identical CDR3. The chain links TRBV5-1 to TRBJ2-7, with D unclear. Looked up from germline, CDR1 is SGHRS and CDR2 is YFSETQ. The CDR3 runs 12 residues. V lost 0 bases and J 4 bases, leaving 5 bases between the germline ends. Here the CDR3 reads CASSLDFYEQYF. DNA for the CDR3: TGCGCCAGCAGCTTGGACTTTTACGAGCAGTACTTC. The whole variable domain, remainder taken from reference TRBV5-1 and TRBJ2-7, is KAGVTQTPRYLIKTRGQQVTLSCSPISGHRSVSWYQQTPGQGLQFLFEYFSETQRNKGNFPGRFSGRQFSNSRSEMNVSTLELGDSALYLCASSLDFYEQYFGPGTRLTVT.

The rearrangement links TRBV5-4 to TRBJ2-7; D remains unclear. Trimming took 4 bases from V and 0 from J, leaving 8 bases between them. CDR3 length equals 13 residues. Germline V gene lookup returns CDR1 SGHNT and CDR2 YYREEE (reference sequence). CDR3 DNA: TGTGCCAGCAGCCTCAGACACTCCTACGAGCAGTACTTC. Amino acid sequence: CASSLRHSYEQYF.

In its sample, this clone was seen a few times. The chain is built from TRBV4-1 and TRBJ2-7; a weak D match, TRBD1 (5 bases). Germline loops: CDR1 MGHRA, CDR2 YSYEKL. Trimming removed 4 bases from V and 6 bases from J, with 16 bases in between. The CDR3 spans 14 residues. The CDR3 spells CASSRPGQFAEQYF. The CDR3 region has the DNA TGCGCCAGCAGCCGACCAGGGCAGTTTGCCGAGCAGTACTTC.

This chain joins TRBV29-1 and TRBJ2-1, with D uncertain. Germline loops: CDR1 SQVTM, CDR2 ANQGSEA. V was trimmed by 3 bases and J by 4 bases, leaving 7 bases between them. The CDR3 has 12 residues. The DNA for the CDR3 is TGCAGCGTTGATCTGGGATACAATGAGCAGTTCTTC. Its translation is CSVDLGYNEQFF.

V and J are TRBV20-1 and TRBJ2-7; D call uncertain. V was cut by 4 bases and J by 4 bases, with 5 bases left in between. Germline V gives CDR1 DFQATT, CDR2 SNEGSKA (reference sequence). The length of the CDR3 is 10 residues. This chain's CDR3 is CSAKEYEQYF. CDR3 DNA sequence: TGCAGTGCTAAGGAGTACGAGCAGTACTTC.

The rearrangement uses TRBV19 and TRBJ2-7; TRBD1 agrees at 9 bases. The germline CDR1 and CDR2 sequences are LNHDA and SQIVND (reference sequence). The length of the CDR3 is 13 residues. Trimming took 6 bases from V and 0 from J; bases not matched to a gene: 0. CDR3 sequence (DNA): TGTGCCAGTAGGGGACAGGGCTCCTACGAGCAGTACTTC. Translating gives CASRGQGSYEQYF.

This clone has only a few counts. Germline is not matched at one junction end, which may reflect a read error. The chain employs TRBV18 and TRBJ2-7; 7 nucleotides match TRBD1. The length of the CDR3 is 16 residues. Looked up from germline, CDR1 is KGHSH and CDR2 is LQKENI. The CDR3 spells CASSPTGVPDSHEQYF. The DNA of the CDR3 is TGTGCCAGCTCACCAACAGGGGTACCCGACTCCCACGAGCAGTACTTC.

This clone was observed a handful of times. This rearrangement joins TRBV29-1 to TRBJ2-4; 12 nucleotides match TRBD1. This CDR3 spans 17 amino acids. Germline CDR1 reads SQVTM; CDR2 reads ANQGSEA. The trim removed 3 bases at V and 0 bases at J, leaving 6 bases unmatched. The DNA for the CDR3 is TGCAGCGTTGAGGGGACAGGGGGCGTCGGAGCCAAAAACATTCAGTACTTC. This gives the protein CSVEGTGGVGAKNIQYF.

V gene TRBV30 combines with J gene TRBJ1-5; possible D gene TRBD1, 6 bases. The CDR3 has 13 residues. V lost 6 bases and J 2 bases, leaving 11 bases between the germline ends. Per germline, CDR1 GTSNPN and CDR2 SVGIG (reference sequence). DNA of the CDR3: TGTGCCTGCGAGGGGGATCGCAATCAGCCCCAGCATTTT. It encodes CACEGDRNQPQHF.

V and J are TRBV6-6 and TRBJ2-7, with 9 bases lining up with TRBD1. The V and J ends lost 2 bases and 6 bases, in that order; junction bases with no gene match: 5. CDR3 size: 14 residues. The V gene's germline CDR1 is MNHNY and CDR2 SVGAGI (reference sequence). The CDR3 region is CASSYRQGGGEQYF. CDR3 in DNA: TGTGCCAGCAGTTACCGACAGGGGGGCGGCGAGCAGTACTTC.

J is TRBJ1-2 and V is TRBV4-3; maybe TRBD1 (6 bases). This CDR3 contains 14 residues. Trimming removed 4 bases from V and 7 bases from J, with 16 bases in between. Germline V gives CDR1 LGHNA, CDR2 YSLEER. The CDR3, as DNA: TGCGCCAGCAGCCGAGAACAGGGAGTGGGTGGCTACACCTTC. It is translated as CASSREQGVGGYTF.

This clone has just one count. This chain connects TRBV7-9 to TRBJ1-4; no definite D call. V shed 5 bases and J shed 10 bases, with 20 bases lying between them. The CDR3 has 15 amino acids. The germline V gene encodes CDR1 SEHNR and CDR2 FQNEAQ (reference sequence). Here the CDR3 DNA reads TGTGCCAGCAGCCCCGGACCCCTGGTGATGCCAAAACTGTTTTTT. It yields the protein CASSPGPLVMPKLFF. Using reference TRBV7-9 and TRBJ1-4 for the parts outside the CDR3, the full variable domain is DTGVSQNPRHKITKRGQNVTFRCDPISEHNRLYWYRQTLGQGPEFLTYFQNEAQLEKSRLLSDRFSAERPKGSFSTLEIQRTEQGDSAMYLCASSPGPLVMPKLFFGSGTQLSVL.

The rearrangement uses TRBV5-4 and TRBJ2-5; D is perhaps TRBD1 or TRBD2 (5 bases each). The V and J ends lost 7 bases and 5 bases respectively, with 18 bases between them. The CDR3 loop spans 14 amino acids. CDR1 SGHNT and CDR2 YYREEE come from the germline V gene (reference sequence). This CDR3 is CASSRRESGETQYF. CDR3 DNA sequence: TGTGCCAGCTCACGCAGGGAATCGGGGGAGACCCAGTACTTC.

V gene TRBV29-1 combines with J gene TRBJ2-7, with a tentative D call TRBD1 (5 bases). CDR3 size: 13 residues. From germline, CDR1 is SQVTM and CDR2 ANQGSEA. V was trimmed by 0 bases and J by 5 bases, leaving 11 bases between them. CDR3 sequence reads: CSVEEGAEHEQYF. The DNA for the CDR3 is TGCAGCGTTGAAGAAGGGGCAGAACACGAGCAGTACTTC.

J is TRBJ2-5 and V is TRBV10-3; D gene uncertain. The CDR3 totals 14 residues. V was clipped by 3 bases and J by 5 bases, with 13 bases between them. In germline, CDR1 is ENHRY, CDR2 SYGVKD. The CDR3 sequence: CAISDRVERETQYF. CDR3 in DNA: TGTGCCATCAGTGATAGGGTGGAAAGGGAGACCCAGTACTTC.

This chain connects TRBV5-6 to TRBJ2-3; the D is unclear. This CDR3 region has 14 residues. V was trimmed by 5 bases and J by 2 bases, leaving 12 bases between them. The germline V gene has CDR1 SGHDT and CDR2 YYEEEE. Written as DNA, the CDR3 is TGTGCCAGCAGAGTGGACCGAGTCACAGATACGCAGTATTTT. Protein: CASRVDRVTDTQYF.

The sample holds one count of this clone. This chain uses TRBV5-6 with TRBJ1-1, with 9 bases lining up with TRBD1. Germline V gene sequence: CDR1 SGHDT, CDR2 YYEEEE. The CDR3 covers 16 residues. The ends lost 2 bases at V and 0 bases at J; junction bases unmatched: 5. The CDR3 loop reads CASSLIDRGMNTEAFF. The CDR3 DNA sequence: TGTGCCAGCAGCTTAATCGACAGGGGGATGAACACTGAAGCTTTCTTT.

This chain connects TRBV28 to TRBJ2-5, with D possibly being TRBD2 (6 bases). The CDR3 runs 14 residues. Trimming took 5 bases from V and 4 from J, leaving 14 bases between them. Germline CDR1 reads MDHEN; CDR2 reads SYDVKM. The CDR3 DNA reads TGTGCCAGCAGTCCCGGGAGTGAGGGAGAGACCCAGTACTTC. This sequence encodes CASSPGSEGETQYF.

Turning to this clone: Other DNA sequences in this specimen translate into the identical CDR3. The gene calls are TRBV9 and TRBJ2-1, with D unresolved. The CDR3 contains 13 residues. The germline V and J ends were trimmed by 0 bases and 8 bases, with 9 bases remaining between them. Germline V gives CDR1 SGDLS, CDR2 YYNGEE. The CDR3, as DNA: TGTGCCAGCAGCGTAGATCCCGGATATGAGCAGTTCTTC. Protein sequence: CASSVDPGYEQFF.

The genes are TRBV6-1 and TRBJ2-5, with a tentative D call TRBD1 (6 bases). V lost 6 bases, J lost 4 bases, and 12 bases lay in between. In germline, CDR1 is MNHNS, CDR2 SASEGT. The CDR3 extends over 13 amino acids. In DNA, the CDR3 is TGTGCCAGCAGGACCGGGACACTAGAGACCCAGTACTTC. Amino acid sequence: CASRTGTLETQYF.